The next 21 T cell receptor beta chains were all read from a single sample in a study of beta chain features in type 1 diabetes. Expressed TCRB transcripts were sequenced after all isolated RNA was converted to cDNA. The method was immunoSEQ multiplex PCR; TCRdb's version includes in-frame clones alone and lacks a portion of them. The profile shows fewer than 350,000 clones, about 8.5% of them singletons. Sequenced material: central memory CD4+ T cells from blood. These receptors all stem from a woman under 30 in good health.

This clone has only one observation. The chain is built from TRBV7-2 and TRBJ1-1, with 8 bases identical to TRBD1. Germline V gene sequence: CDR1 SGHTA, CDR2 FQGNSA. The CDR3 loop spans 14 amino acids. After removal of 5 bases from V and 3 bases from J, the junction contained 5 bases not matched to a gene. CDR3 DNA: TGTGCCAGCAGCCTACAGGGGGATTACACTGAAGCTTTCTTT. It is translated as CASSLQGDYTEAFF.

This clone was observed a few times. The same CDR3 also results from other DNA sequences found in this sample. The gene calls are TRBV7-2 and TRBJ2-1, with unresolved D. V lost 1 base and J lost 0, with 7 bases in between. The germline gives CDR1 SGHTA, CDR2 FQGNSA. This CDR3 region has 15 residues. The CDR3 nucleotides read TGTGCCAGCAGCTTAGGTTCAAGCTCCTACAATGAGCAGTTCTTC. This sequence encodes CASSLGSSSYNEQFF.

The rearrangement joins TRBV7-7 to TRBJ2-5; TRBD1 agrees at 8 bases. Germline loops: CDR1 SSHAT, CDR2 FNYEAQ (reference sequence). CDR3 size: 16 residues. V shed 0 bases, J shed 4 bases, and the junction held 7 bases outside the gene matches. CDR3 in DNA: TGTGCCAGCAGCTTAGCGCCGGCAGGGGGCGGAGAGACCCAGTACTTC. This translates into CASSLAPAGGGETQYF. The whole variable domain, filled in from reference TRBV7-7 and TRBJ2-5, reads GAGVSQSPRYKVTKRGQDVTLRCDPISSHATLYWYQQALGQGPEFLTYFNYEAQPDKSGLPSDRFSAERPEGSISTLTIQRTEQRDSAMYRCASSLAPAGGGETQYFGPGTRLLVL.

The DNA for the CDR3 is TGTGCCAGCAGCCGTTTGGACCTTCTCGACACTGAAGCTTTCTTT. Translation gives CASSRLDLLDTEAFF. The J gene is TRBJ1-1, the V gene TRBV4-2; D call uncertain. Between the trimmed V and J ends, which lost 4 bases and 3 bases, there was a span of 15 bases. CDR3 length equals 15 residues. Germline V gives CDR1 LGHNA, CDR2 YNFKEQ.

This clone was counted a few times. The V and J genes are TRBV18 and TRBJ2-1, with 8 bases lining up with TRBD2. Germline loops: CDR1 KGHSH, CDR2 LQKENI. The CDR3 extends over 14 amino acids. The V and J ends lost 6 bases and 8 bases, in that order; junction bases with no gene match: 9. Written as DNA, the CDR3 is TGTGCCAGCTCCTCCGGGACTAGTATATATGAGCAGTTCTTC. Its translation is CASSSGTSIYEQFF.

About this clone: A read error is likely here: a far larger clone is one base away. This chain uses TRBV7-2 with TRBJ2-2; TRBD1 matches 8 bases. The CDR3 spans 15 residues. Germline V gene sequence: CDR1 SGHTA, CDR2 FQGNSA. The J segment lost 5 bases and the V segment lost 5 bases, leaving 7 bases of the junction unmatched. CDR3 sequence reads: CASSPVRGRTGELFF. CDR3 sequence (DNA): TGTGCCAGCAGCCCGGTCAGGGGGCGGACCGGGGAGCTGTTTTTT.

J is TRBJ1-1 and V is TRBV27, with 8 nucleotides matching TRBD1. V lost 4 bases, J lost 0 bases, and 10 bases stayed unmatched. Germline V gene sequence: CDR1 MNHEY, CDR2 SMNVEV (reference sequence). CDR3 length: 17 residues. The CDR3 region is CASSSLGQGAMNTEAFF. The CDR3 nucleotides are TGTGCCAGCAGTTCTCTAGGACAGGGAGCGATGAACACTGAAGCTTTCTTT.

Only a few counts were recorded for this clone. The J gene is TRBJ2-1, the V gene TRBV7-3, with 10 bases identical to TRBD2. The trim removed 4 bases at V and 10 bases at J, leaving 7 bases unmatched. CDR3 size: 14 residues. The germline gives CDR1 SGHTA, CDR2 FQGTGA. The CDR3, as DNA: TGTGCCAGCAGCTCCGGGACTAGCGTGGTGGAGCAGTTCTTC. It codes for CASSSGTSVVEQFF.

This clone was found a few times. CDR3 sequence: CASAGHYGYTF. The CDR3 coding sequence is TGTGCCAGTGCCGGCCACTATGGCTACACCTTC. The V gene is TRBV2, the J gene TRBJ1-2; no clear D gene. The germline gives CDR1 SNHLY, CDR2 FYNNEI. V lost 9 bases to trimming and J lost 3 bases, with 8 bases between them. This CDR3 has 11 amino acids.

The chain joins TRBV5-4 to TRBJ2-2, with D unresolved. CDR1 and CDR2 from the germline V gene are SGHNT and YYREEE (reference sequence). This CDR3 contains 14 residues. Trimming took 0 bases from V and 3 from J, leaving 6 bases between them. The CDR3 DNA reads TGTGCCAGCAGCTTGGTTATAGACACCGGGGAGCTGTTTTTT. It codes for CASSLVIDTGELFF. Together with reference TRBV5-4 and TRBJ2-2, the CDR3 gives the full variable domain: ETGVTQSPTHLIKTRGQQVTLRCSSQSGHNTVSWYQQALGQGPQFIFQYYREEENGRGNFPPRFSGLQFPNYSSELNVNALELDDSALYLCASSLVIDTGELFFGEGSRLTVL.

The chain has TRBV7-3 and TRBJ2-2, with unresolved D. The CDR3 covers 15 residues. V was trimmed by 1 base and J by 0 bases, leaving 6 bases between them. Germline CDR1 reads SGHTA; CDR2 reads FQGTGA. The CDR3 sequence: CASSLMSSNTGELFF. The CDR3 DNA reads TGTGCCAGCAGCTTAATGAGTTCGAACACCGGGGAGCTGTTTTTT.

There are a few counts of this clone. The gene calls are TRBV4-3 and TRBJ2-1, with TRBD2 matching 9 bases. V was clipped by 0 bases and J by 4 bases; unmatched bases: 4. The CDR3 has 16 residues. Germline assignment: CDR1 LGHNA and CDR2 YSLEER. The CDR3 nucleotides are TGCGCCAGCAGCCAAGATGCGACTAGCGGATACAATGAGCAGTTCTTC. It translates to CASSQDATSGYNEQFF.

CDR3 nucleotides: TGCAGCGCCCTGGGGGGCGGAAGCACAGATACGCAGTATTTT. It yields the protein CSALGGGSTDTQYF. This chain links TRBV29-1 with TRBJ2-3; D may match TRBD1 or TRBD2 (6 bases each). CDR1 and CDR2 (germline): SQVTM, ANQGSEA. Trimming took off 7 bases at V and 0 bases at J, with 14 bases between the two ends. CDR3 length: 14 residues.

The sample holds many counts of this clone. The V gene is TRBV16, the J gene TRBJ2-1; D uncertain. This CDR3 contains 13 residues. The germline V and J ends were trimmed by 7 bases and 9 bases, with 16 bases remaining between them. Germline CDR1 reads KGHSY; CDR2 reads FQNENV. As DNA, the CDR3 is TGTGCCAGCATATCAAGTGAGGTTAGTGAGCAGTTCTTC. Protein product: CASISSEVSEQFF.

The genes are TRBV18 and TRBJ2-3, with 7 bases that match TRBD2. Germline CDR1 and CDR2: KGHSH and LQKENI. This CDR3 comprises 17 residues. Germline trimming cut 3 bases from V and 5 bases from J; bases unmatched to any gene: 14. The CDR3 here is CASSPIREDTGGDTQYF. The CDR3 DNA is TGTGCCAGCTCACCCATCCGGGAGGACACAGGAGGAGATACGCAGTATTTT.

This chain joins TRBV11-3 and TRBJ2-3, with 12 bases lining up with TRBD2. This CDR3 comprises 19 residues. J gave up 0 bases and V 4 bases, and 11 bases lay outside the gene matches. Germline values: CDR1 SGHNT, CDR2 YENEEA. In DNA form, the CDR3 reads TGTGCCAGCAGCTCGCCCAAAACTAGCGGGGGGTTTAGCACAGATACGCAGTATTTT. It specifies CASSSPKTSGGFSTDTQYF.

This chain connects TRBV9 to TRBJ2-6, with D possibly being TRBD1 (6 bases). Trimming removed 0 bases at V and 0 bases at J, with 13 bases between. CDR3 size: 18 residues. Per the germline V gene, CDR1 is SGDLS and CDR2 is YYNGEE. CDR3 sequence reads: CASSVETGRSSGANVLTF. DNA of the CDR3: TGTGCCAGCAGCGTAGAAACAGGGAGAAGCTCTGGGGCCAACGTCCTGACTTTC. The whole variable domain, remainder taken from reference TRBV9 and TRBJ2-6, is DSGVTQTPKHLITATGQRVTLRCSPRSGDLSVYWYQQSLDQGLQFLIQYYNGEERAKGNILERFSAQQFPDLHSELNLSSLELGDSALYFCASSVETGRSSGANVLTFGAGSRLTVL.

The chain links TRBV5-4 to TRBJ1-1; D gene unclear. CDR1 is SGHNT and CDR2 is YYREEE in the germline V gene (reference sequence). The V and J ends lost 2 bases and 4 bases respectively, with 9 bases between them. This CDR3 region has 13 residues. The chain's CDR3 is CASSFDIPTEAFF. The CDR3 DNA follows: TGTGCCAGCAGCTTTGACATACCCACTGAAGCTTTCTTT.

This clone showed up just a few times. The chain uses TRBV7-2 and TRBJ2-1; 8 nucleotides agree with TRBD2. V was pared by 2 bases and J by 6 bases, with 6 bases of the junction left unmatched. The CDR3 is made up of 15 amino acids. Germline loops: CDR1 SGHTA, CDR2 FQGNSA. The CDR3 nucleotides read TGTGCCAGCAGCTTAACGCTAGCGGGTAGCAATGAGCAGTTCTTC. Its protein is CASSLTLAGSNEQFF.

This clone was recorded a few times. The J gene is TRBJ2-7, the V gene TRBV29-1; 7 positions agree with TRBD1. Looked up from germline, CDR1 is SQVTM and CDR2 is ANQGSEA. V lost 3 bases and J lost 4; bases outside the gene matches: 6. The CDR3 length is 13 residues. The chain's CDR3 is CSVEIGGRYEQYF. The DNA for the CDR3 is TGCAGCGTTGAGATAGGGGGCAGGTACGAGCAGTACTTC.

This clone was observed at least ten times. The rearrangement links TRBV23-1 to TRBJ1-2; D gene ambiguous. TRBV23-1 carries the ORF label, with uncertain function. Trimming took off 3 bases at V and 8 bases at J, with 16 bases between the two ends. The CDR3 length is 14 residues. The CDR3 here is CASSHSGWREGYTF. The CDR3 nucleotides read TGCGCCAGCAGTCATTCGGGCTGGAGGGAAGGCTACACCTTC.